This T cell receptor beta chain was identified during a study of T cell changes during pregnancy in multiple sclerosis. J lost 3 bases, V lost 6 bases, and 5 bases had no gene match. The CDR3 runs 14 residues. Germline values: CDR1 MRHNA, CDR2 SNTAGT. Profiled with immunoSEQ multiplex PCR; TCRdb holds only in-frame clones, not every one. The sample lists around 35,000 clones; 90% were seen once. The sequence was collected from a female donor with multiple sclerosis, enrolled in a pregnancy study. This chain uses TRBV6-4 with TRBJ2-3, with TRBD2 identical over 8 bases. Sequenced here: CD8+ T cells from peripheral blood mononuclear cells, sampled after pregnancy. The CDR3 DNA is TGTGCCAGCAGCCCTGGACTAGCTACAGATACGCAGTATTTT. Residues: CASSPGLATDTQYF.